The present entry profiles one TCR beta chain with its context. These data come from a study of blood T cells in healthy people across ages. Then a second PCR, running about 6 to 12 cycles, was carried out with a sample-barcoded 5' primer and a J-beta primer mix. TCRdb independently ran MiXCR on the 5' RACE reads; one entry per CDR3 protein. Seen here are roughly 730,000 distinct CDR3 sequences, roughly three fifths observed once, and the top ten hold under 30%. The CDR3 consists of 16 residues. Trimming shortened V by 5 bases and J by 2 bases, and 19 bases separated the two germline ends. Germline values: CDR1 DFQATT, CDR2 SNEGSKA (reference sequence).

The receptor comes from a middle-aged man in good health. The sample taken for sequencing was blood. V gene TRBV20-1 combines with J gene TRBJ1-5, with unresolved D. CDR3 nucleotides: TGCAGTGCTCCCAGGTGGCGGGTTGAAGGCAATCAGCCCCAGCATTTT. This gives the protein CSAPRWRVEGNQPQHF.